The rows below give T cell receptor beta chains drawn from one sample of a study of Ad26.COV2.S vaccination and SARS-CoV-2 variants. Only in-frame clones appear in the TCRdb table, and some are missing; sequencing was by immunoSEQ multiplex PCR. This table holds 300,000 to 350,000 clones, about 89% found once. The sample consisted of peripheral blood, taken in a trial of Ad26.COV2.S vaccine versus placebo. Receptor source: a person between 18 and 59 years old who received the Ad26.COV2.S COVID-19 vaccine or a placebo. Each CDR3 is given without its conserved first and last residue. The listing skips clone size in some rows; elsewhere it reads once, few, many or a size class.

clone_size,j_call,v_call,cdr3_aa
.,TRBJ2-7,TRBV6-5,ASRRDSSYEQY
few,TRBJ1-1,TRBV6-2/TRBV6-3,ASSYSLRTGPNTEAF
.,TRBJ1-2,TRBV6-5,ASSYLGQNGYT
.,TRBJ1-2,TRBV6-5,ASSYSGTLNYGYT
once,TRBJ2-3,TRBV5-1,ASSYTRPTDTQY
.,TRBJ1-6,TRBV28,ASRGAANSPLH
.,TRBJ2-3,TRBV7-2,ASSSSTGAITDTQY
.,TRBJ2-7,TRBV6-1,ASSEREGWNYEQY
.,TRBJ1-5,TRBV3-1/TRBV3-2,ASSLHDRYGNQPQH
once,TRBJ2-4,TRBV11-2,ASSSSGGAGNIQY
.,TRBJ1-1,TRBV28,ASSNSPGQGNTEAF
once,TRBJ1-2,TRBV5-1,ASSDPFRGQGGPESGYT
.,TRBJ1-2,TRBV2,AISGTGVGYT
.,TRBJ1-1,TRBV19,ASSTGNTEAF
.,TRBJ2-1,TRBV5-5,ASSLQVAGGSMVYNEQF
few,TRBJ1-6,TRBV28,ASSSYRDSNSPLH
.,TRBJ1-1,TRBV11-2,ASSLRDSDTEAF
.,TRBJ1-1,TRBV5-5,ASSPWTGGRGTEAF
.,TRBJ2-5,TRBV4-3,ASSQDPTLAGGETQY
.,TRBJ2-1,TRBV3-1/TRBV3-2,ASSQSRGGEQF
.,TRBJ1-1,TRBV18,ASSGSQNTEAF
.,TRBJ2-7,TRBV6-5,ASSYSGLGIDEQY
once,TRBJ2-2,TRBV20-1,SASSRANTGELF